The 11 T cell receptor beta chains given below trace back to one sample, sequenced in a study of blood T cells in healthy people across ages (dated by TCRdb to about 2015). The protocol used for the library was 5' RACE. The listed sequencing device is Illumina HiSeq 2500. A second PCR of about 6 to 12 cycles was run with a J-beta primer mix and a sample-barcoded 5' primer. TCRdb trimmed the raw reads at Q25, called clones with MiXCR and kept productive beta chains. CDR3 protein sequences are deduplicated, and each keeps its most common genes and DNA. The sample table holds around 990,000 distinct CDR3 sequences, of which 35% to 40% were seen once. The ten largest make up around 13% of the sample. Sequenced sample: blood. All receptors derive from a young man in good health.

This clonotype was recorded at least ten times. This chain uses TRBV10-3 with TRBJ2-3; 7 nucleotides match TRBD1. CDR3 size: 16 residues. Trimming cost V 0 bases and J 2 bases; bases outside gene matches: 5. Germline-derived CDR1 and CDR2 are ENHRY and SYGVKD. The CDR3 protein is CAISESGRGNTDTQYF. CDR3 sequence (DNA): TGTGCCATCAGTGAGTCCGGCAGGGGGAACACAGATACGCAGTATTTT.

The genes are TRBV20-1 and TRBJ1-4; TRBD1 matches 9 bases. Germline V gives CDR1 DFQATT, CDR2 SNEGSKA (reference sequence). Unmatched junction bases numbered 4, after V lost 1 base and J lost 7 bases. This CDR3 has 14 residues. DNA of the CDR3: TGCAGTGCTAGAGGACAGGGGGGAAGTGAAAAACTGTTTTTT. This sequence encodes CSARGQGGSEKLFF.

The table lists this clonotype with many counts. The chain joins TRBV7-2 to TRBJ2-4; D is ambiguous. There are 15 residues in the CDR3. Trimming removed 6 bases at V and 1 base at J, with 13 bases between. Germline V CDR1 and CDR2: SGHTA, FQGNSA. The CDR3 reads CASSQDHNAKNIQYF. As DNA, the CDR3 is TGTGCCAGCAGTCAAGACCATAATGCCAAAAACATTCAGTACTTC.

This clonotype was recorded once. Mismatch with germline at one junction end may stem from a read error. The gene calls are TRBV7-6 and TRBJ2-3; either TRBD1 or TRBD2 may fit D (5 bases each). This CDR3 is built from 16 residues. Germline loops: CDR1 SGHVS, CDR2 FNYEAQ. The CDR3 bases are TGTGTCAGCAGCTCAAGCAGGGCGGGTAGCACAGATACGCAGTATTTT. Protein: CVSSSSRAGSTDTQYF.

This clonotype has a handful of counts. CDR3 loop: CASSEFAGNSNQPQHF. The CDR3 DNA follows: TGTGCCAGCAGTGAATTTGCAGGGAATAGCAATCAGCCCCAGCATTTT. The J gene is TRBJ1-5, the V gene TRBV6-1; TRBD1 might be the D (5 bases). V lost 2 bases and J lost 0, with 11 bases in between. CDR1 is MNHNS, CDR2 SASEGT, per germline. The CDR3 loop spans 16 amino acids.

Turning to this clonotype: A much larger clone differs from this one at a single base, so this may be a read error. V and J are TRBV20-1 and TRBJ2-3; TRBD1 matches at 9 bases. From germline, CDR1 is DFQATT and CDR2 SNEGSKA (reference sequence). The length of the CDR3 is 13 residues. The chain's CDR3 is CSAPRTGEDTKYF. The DNA of the CDR3 is TGCAGTGCTCCACGGACAGGGGAAGATACGAAGTATTTT.

V usage is TRBV7-8 and J usage is TRBJ2-2, with D possibly being TRBD2 (5 bases). Germline CDR1 and CDR2: SGHVS and FQNEAQ. The CDR3 totals 17 residues. Trimming pared 3 bases from V and 1 base from J, leaving 15 bases between. The CDR3 here is CASSFGLTRGNTGELFF. CDR3 DNA sequence: TGTGCCAGCAGCTTCGGACTTACCCGGGGGAACACCGGGGAGCTGTTTTTT.

V and J are TRBV6-2 or TRBV6-3 and TRBJ2-7, with a tentative D call TRBD2 (6 bases). V was trimmed by 2 bases and J by 5 bases, leaving 19 bases between them. CDR1 and CDR2 (germline): MNHEY, SVGEGT. The CDR3 contains 16 residues. The CDR3 protein is CASSYGGWAREDEQYF. The CDR3 coding sequence is TGTGCCAGCAGTTACGGAGGGTGGGCACGTGAGGACGAGCAGTACTTC.

This clonotype was recorded a few times. The V and J genes are TRBV20-1 and TRBJ1-2; D unresolved. Trimming stripped 6 bases from V and 3 bases from J, with 11 bases between. The germline V gene encodes CDR1 DFQATT and CDR2 SNEGSKA (reference sequence). The CDR3 consists of 12 residues. Written as DNA, the CDR3 is TGCAGTGCCGGAAAGCAGGACTATGGCTACACCTTC. It encodes CSAGKQDYGYTF.

About this clonotype itself: One end of the junction does not line up with germline, which may come from a read error. The rearrangement uses TRBV3-1 and TRBJ2-1; no firm D call. Germline lookup yields CDR1 LGHDT and CDR2 YNNKEL (reference sequence). The CDR3 runs to 13 residues. The CDR3: CAGSLFLGNEQFF. In nucleotides, the CDR3 is TGTGCCGGCAGCCTATTTCTGGGAAATGAGCAGTTCTTC.

This clonotype was observed many times. The chain carries TRBV12-3 or TRBV12-4 and TRBJ2-1; D could derive from TRBD1 or TRBD2 (5 bases each). V gave up 4 bases and J gave up 6 bases, with 10 bases separating them. The CDR3 contains 13 residues. The CDR3 reads CASSSTGTNEQFF. The CDR3 coding sequence is TGTGCCAGCAGTTCAACCGGGACCAATGAGCAGTTCTTC.